These T cell receptor beta chains were read from a single sample in a study of Graves' ophthalmopathy and Graves' hyperthyroidism. TCRdb itself ran the multiplex PCR reads through MiXCR, one entry per CDR3 protein. The sample consists of roughly 420,000 distinct CDR3 sequences, approximately 21% of them appearing once. The material sequenced was peripheral blood. Every receptor here comes from a young woman with stable Graves' hyperthyroidism. The CDR3 runs from the conserved cysteine through the conserved F or W. A D gene is named only where the DNA matches it firmly. Not all rows give a size; the values are once, few, many and, for expanded clones, a class.

d_call | j_call | v_call | clone_size | cdr3_aa | cdr3_nt
. | TRBJ1-2 | TRBV4-3 | few | CASSQDPWGLFGGYTF | TGCGCCAGCAGCCAAGATCCCTGGGGGCTGTTCGGTGGCTACACCTTC
TRBD2 | TRBJ2-2 | TRBV11-2 | many | CASSLEEGTSGSGELFF | TGTGCCAGCAGCTTAGAAGAAGGGACTAGCGGGAGTGGAGAGCTGTTTTTT
TRBD2 | TRBJ2-7 | TRBV12-3/TRBV12-4 | many | CASSFGRRSYEQYF | TGTGCCAGCAGTTTCGGGAGGCGAAGCTACGAGCAGTACTTC
TRBD1 | TRBJ2-6 | TRBV30 | few | CAWSRIGGGSGANVLTF | TGTGCCTGGAGTAGGATAGGGGGCGGCTCTGGGGCCAACGTCCTGACTTTC
. | TRBJ2-7 | TRBV12-3/TRBV12-4 | many | CASSLRGSGFYEQYF | TGTGCCAGCAGTTTACGGGGGTCAGGTTTCTACGAGCAGTACTTC
TRBD1 | TRBJ1-2 | TRBV3-1 | . | CASSQDRAGGRTGGYTF | TGTGCCAGCAGCCAAGACCGAGCGGGGGGGCGGACAGGGGGCTACACCTTC
. | TRBJ1-1 | TRBV6-1 | . | CASSEARGNTEAFF | TGTGCCAGCAGTGAAGCGCGGGGGAACACTGAAGCTTTCTTT
. | TRBJ2-7 | TRBV28 | many | CASSLGSGTVNEQYF | TGTGCCAGCAGTTTGGGTTCAGGGACCGTGAACGAGCAGTACTTC
. | TRBJ1-2 | TRBV11-2 | . | CASSSLGGRTNYGYTF | TGTGCCAGCAGCTCCCTGGGGGGGCGTACTAACTATGGCTACACCTTC
TRBD1 | TRBJ2-2 | TRBV30 | . | CAWSQGGRELFF | TGTGCCTGGAGTCAAGGGGGCCGGGAGCTGTTTTTT